Below are 31 T cell receptor beta chains sequenced from a single sample in a study of regulatory and conventional T cells in RAG deficiency. Clones were sequenced by immunoSEQ multiplex PCR, and TCRdb holds only the in-frame ones, with some missing. The repertoire has 25,000 to 35,000 clones, about 95% of them found once; the top ten carry approximately 0.17%. Blood CD4+ CD25-low CD127-high conventional T cells supplied the genomic DNA template. The same specimen was also included in a second study, on regulatory T cells. That source adds: The PCR used 52 TRBV and 13 TRBJ primers.

Sequencing was done on a sample of CD25- CD4+ T cells sorted from blood. The receptors shown here come from a human donor in good health.

The V and J genes are TRBV10-3 and TRBJ2-7, with 11 bases matching TRBD2. V gave up 2 bases and J gave up 4 bases; unmatched junction bases: 10. Germline-derived CDR1 and CDR2 are ENHRY and SYGVKD. The CDR3 has 17 residues. The CDR3 reads CAISEGNLAGGVYEQYF. DNA of the CDR3: TGTGCCATCAGTGAGGGTAATCTAGCGGGGGGCGTTTACGAGCAGTACTTC.

The chain recombines TRBV4-1 with TRBJ2-1; 9 bases agree with TRBD2. Germline CDR1 is MGHRA and CDR2 is YSYEKL. The CDR3 consists of 15 residues. With V trimmed by 4 bases and J by 7 bases, 8 bases remained unmatched. The CDR3 protein is CASSPAGGLWNEQFF. CDR3 DNA sequence: TGCGCCAGCAGCCCCGCGGGGGGGCTGTGGAATGAGCAGTTCTTC.

The V gene is TRBV11-1, the J gene TRBJ2-6, with a weak D call TRBD1 (5 bases). The V and J ends lost 11 bases and 1 base respectively, with 15 bases between them. Germline CDR1 and CDR2: SGHAT and FQDESV (reference sequence). CDR3 length: 15 residues. Written as DNA, the CDR3 is TGTGCCTGCCAGGGCCCTCGGTCTGGGGCCAACGTCCTGACTTTC. Its protein product is CACQGPRSGANVLTF.

As to this clone: The junction departs from germline at one end; a sequencing error may be responsible. This sample includes further DNA sequences coding for the same CDR3. The V gene is TRBV30, the J gene TRBJ1-6, with TRBD1 matching over 7 bases. The CDR3 is 15 residues long. Germline CDR1 reads GTSNPN; CDR2 reads SVGIG (reference sequence). CDR3 in amino acids: CAWRNRGGNNSPLHF. DNA of the CDR3: TGTGCCTGGAGGAACAGGGGCGGTAATAATTCCCCCCTCCACTTT. The entire variable domain, with the rest obtained from reference TRBV30 and TRBJ1-6, is as follows: SQTIHQWPATLVQPVGSPLSLECTVEGTSNPNLYWYRQAAGRGLQLLFYSVGIGQISSEVPQNLSASRPQDRQFILSSKKLLLSDSGFYLCAWRNRGGNNSPLHFGNGTRLTVT.

This chain connects TRBV25-1 to TRBJ2-2, with D maybe TRBD2 (7 bases). CDR1 MGHDK and CDR2 SYGVNS come from the germline V gene. Trimming took off 5 bases at V and 4 bases at J, with 17 bases between the two ends. CDR3 length: 16 residues. CDR3 coding DNA: TGTGCCAGCAGTAGAATAGGGGGGGCGGGCACCGGGGAGCTGTTTTTT. Protein product: CASSRIGGAGTGELFF.

The gene calls are TRBV2 and TRBJ1-1; D not certain. Trimming pared 1 base from V and 5 bases from J, leaving 8 bases between. Per the germline V gene, CDR1 is SNHLY and CDR2 is FYNNEI. This CDR3 is 13 amino acids long. CDR3: CASSEDRDTEAFF. The CDR3 bases are TGTGCCAGCAGTGAAGACCGGGATACTGAAGCTTTCTTT.

The table lists this clone with a count of one. The chain is built from TRBV5-1 and TRBJ2-1; 9 bases map to TRBD2. Germline-derived CDR1 and CDR2 are SGHRS and YFSETQ. With V trimmed by 4 bases and J by 5 bases, 7 bases remained unmatched. The CDR3 runs 15 residues. CDR3 DNA sequence: TGCGCCAGCAGCCCCCGGACTAGCGCTAACAATGAGCAGTTCTTC. Amino acids: CASSPRTSANNEQFF. Based on the CDR3 plus reference TRBV5-1 and TRBJ2-1, the full variable domain is KAGVTQTPRYLIKTRGQQVTLSCSPISGHRSVSWYQQTPGQGLQFLFEYFSETQRNKGNFPGRFSGRQFSNSRSEMNVSTLELGDSALYLCASSPRTSANNEQFFGPGTRLTVL.

The chain recombines TRBV6-1 with TRBJ1-2; D gene uncertain. Germline CDR1 MNHNS, CDR2 SASEGT. The length of the CDR3 is 15 residues. The germline V and J ends were trimmed by 11 bases and 4 bases, with 23 bases remaining between them. CDR3 sequence reads: CAARKSAQMGYGYTF. The CDR3, as DNA: TGTGCCGCACGGAAAAGCGCTCAAATGGGCTATGGCTACACCTTC.

The J gene is TRBJ2-6, the V gene TRBV18; TRBD2 might be the D (6 bases). CDR3 length: 17 amino acids. CDR1 KGHSH and CDR2 LQKENI come from the germline V gene. The V and J ends lost 3 bases and 1 base respectively, with 13 bases between them. The DNA of the CDR3 is TGTGCCAGCTCACCGCGGGACGGTGAATCTGGGGCCAACGTCCTGACTTTC. Protein sequence: CASSPRDGESGANVLTF.

The genes are TRBV4-2 and TRBJ2-2; 8 bases align to TRBD1. J gave up 0 bases and V 0 bases, and 3 bases lay outside the gene matches. CDR3 length equals 17 residues. CDR1 is LGHNA, CDR2 YNFKEQ, per germline. CDR3 sequence (DNA): TGTGCCAGCAGCCAAGAAGGGACAGGCACGAACACCGGGGAGCTGTTTTTT. Translating it yields CASSQEGTGTNTGELFF.

The V gene is TRBV15, the J gene TRBJ1-6; D ambiguous. CDR3 size: 13 residues. Germline V gene sequence: CDR1 LNHNV, CDR2 YYDKDF (reference sequence). V lost 5 bases and J lost 9, with 11 bases in between. The CDR3: CATSGQSASPLHF. For the CDR3, the DNA is TGTGCCACCAGCGGTCAGTCTGCTTCACCCCTCCACTTT.

V usage is TRBV27 and J usage is TRBJ1-2; 7 nucleotides agree with TRBD1. CDR3 length: 13 amino acids. From germline, CDR1 is MNHEY and CDR2 SMNVEV (reference sequence). V lost 5 bases to trimming and J lost 7 bases; unmatched junction nucleotides: 7. CDR3 protein: CASSTDRAGGYTF. The CDR3 region has the DNA TGTGCCAGCAGTACAGACAGGGCCGGTGGCTACACCTTC.

The rearrangement links TRBV12-5 to TRBJ2-1, with 8 bases matching TRBD1. The CDR3 totals 14 residues. After removal of 2 bases from V and 8 bases from J, the junction contained 5 bases not matched to a gene. In germline, CDR1 is LGHNT, CDR2 FRNRAP. CDR3 nucleotides: TGTGCTAGTGGTTTGCGGTCAGGGGGCGATGAGCAGTTCTTC. It specifies CASGLRSGGDEQFF. Supplemented by reference TRBV12-5 and TRBJ2-1, the full variable domain reads DARVTQTPRHKVTEMGQEVTMRCQPILGHNTVFWYRQTMMQGLELLAYFRNRAPLDDSGMPKDRFSAEMPDATLATLKIQPSEPRDSAVYFCASGLRSGGDEQFFGPGTRLTVL.

The chain couples TRBV9 to TRBJ1-5; TRBD1 matches 8 bases. The germline CDR1 and CDR2 sequences are SGDLS and YYNGEE. CDR3 size: 15 residues. The V and J ends lost 1 base and 6 bases, in that order; junction bases with no gene match: 6. Here the CDR3 reads CASSVTGGMGQPQHF. The CDR3 nucleotides read TGTGCCAGCAGCGTAACAGGGGGGATGGGTCAGCCCCAGCATTTT.

The chain links TRBV4-1 to TRBJ1-4, with a weak D call TRBD1 (5 bases). Trimming took 3 bases from V and 0 from J, leaving 17 bases between them. The length of the CDR3 is 18 residues. Per the germline V gene, CDR1 is MGHRA and CDR2 is YSYEKL. The CDR3 protein is CASSQPQGFQATNEKLFF. The CDR3 nucleotides read TGCGCCAGCAGCCAGCCCCAGGGTTTTCAGGCAACTAATGAAAAACTGTTTTTT.

The V gene is TRBV6-1, the J gene TRBJ2-5; 9 bases fit TRBD1. CDR1 and CDR2 (germline): MNHNS, SASEGT. V trimming: 3 bases; J trimming: 10 bases; junction bases outside the gene matches: 12. The CDR3 length is 15 residues. CDR3 loop: CASSEEGTGYRGQYF. The CDR3 nucleotides are TGTGCCAGCAGTGAGGAGGGGACAGGGTATAGGGGCCAGTACTTC.

This clone appeared once. The chain carries TRBV4-1 and TRBJ2-3; possible D gene TRBD2, 7 bases. Trimming took 0 bases from V and 0 from J, leaving 10 bases between them. Germline-derived CDR1 and CDR2 are MGHRA and YSYEKL. The CDR3 totals 16 residues. As DNA, the CDR3 is TGCGCCAGCAGCCAAGATGGGGGGGCAAGCACAGATACGCAGTATTTT. This gives the protein CASSQDGGASTDTQYF.

The chain couples TRBV6-1 to TRBJ2-7, with D hard to call. V gave up 11 bases and J gave up 6 bases, with 11 bases separating them. CDR1 MNHNS and CDR2 SASEGT come from the germline V gene. The CDR3 is 10 residues long. The CDR3 DNA reads as TGTGCCCCCCCTGAGGTCGAGCAGTACTTC. It yields the protein CAPPEVEQYF.

V and J are TRBV5-1 and TRBJ2-5; 12 nucleotides line up with TRBD1. V lost 4 bases and J lost 11; bases outside the gene matches: 12. Germline assignment: CDR1 SGHRS and CDR2 YFSETQ. This CDR3 is 15 amino acids long. CDR3: CASSRWGDRGLQQYF. CDR3 nucleotides: TGCGCCAGCAGCCGATGGGGGGACAGGGGGCTTCAGCAGTACTTC.

The chain employs TRBV7-3 and TRBJ1-1; TRBD1 is a possible D gene (6 bases). The ends were cut back, 5 bases at V and 0 bases at J, with 16 bases in the middle. Germline-derived CDR1 and CDR2 are SGHTA and FQGTGA. This CDR3 region has 16 residues. This CDR3 reads CASSPTGQTMNTEAFF. The CDR3 nucleotides are TGTGCCAGCAGCCCAACGGGACAAACGATGAACACTGAAGCTTTCTTT.

The CDR3 region has the DNA TGTGCCAGCAGCTTATTCGGGACAGTGGATTCACCCCTCCACTTT. The encoded protein is CASSLFGTVDSPLHF. The chain links TRBV5-6 to TRBJ1-6; 7 nucleotides line up with TRBD1. The germline V gene has CDR1 SGHDT and CDR2 YYEEEE. The CDR3 totals 15 residues. V gave up 2 bases and J gave up 8 bases; unmatched junction bases: 7. Filled out from reference TRBV5-6 and TRBJ1-6, the complete variable domain reads DAGVTQSPTHLIKTRGQQVTLRCSPKSGHDTVSWYQQALGQGPQFIFQYYEEEERQRGNFPDRFSGHQFPNYSSELNVNALLLGDSALYLCASSLFGTVDSPLHFGNGTRLTVT.

The chain links TRBV18 to TRBJ2-7; possibly TRBD1 for D (6 bases). The CDR3 spans 13 residues. CDR1 and CDR2 from the germline V gene are KGHSH and LQKENI. V lost 3 bases to trimming and J lost 6 bases, with 12 bases between them. CDR3 in DNA: TGTGCCAGCTCACCGGACAGCGGAAGCGAGCAGTACTTC. Translated, it gives CASSPDSGSEQYF. Full variable domain (rest looked up from reference TRBV18 and TRBJ2-7): NAGVMQNPRHLVRRRGQEARLRCSPMKGHSHVYWYRQLPEEGLKFMVYLQKENIIDESGMPKERFSAEFPKEGPSILRIQQVVRGDSAAYFCASSPDSGSEQYFGPGTRLTVT.

The chain joins TRBV5-3 to TRBJ1-2; D is unresolved. TRBV5-3 is reported as an ORF; its role is uncertain. Trimming removed 0 bases from V and 4 bases from J, with 16 bases in between. The CDR3 spans 16 residues. The CDR3 nucleotides are TGTGCCAGAAGCTTGGGTCAGGCTCCTCTTGGCTATGGCTACACCTTC. Its protein product is CARSLGQAPLGYGYTF.

The chain couples TRBV14 to TRBJ1-1, with a tentative D call TRBD1 (6 bases). The CDR3 extends over 19 amino acids. Looked up from germline, CDR1 is SGHDN and CDR2 is FVKESK. V lost 1 base and J 0 bases, leaving 21 bases between the germline ends. The CDR3 bases are TGTGCCAGCAGCCAAGCTATTGAGGTCGAGGGGGTGGTGAACACTGAAGCTTTCTTT. Its protein is CASSQAIEVEGVVNTEAFF.

The chain uses TRBV13 and TRBJ2-3; perhaps TRBD1 as D (7 bases). This CDR3 comprises 15 residues. Germline V gene sequence: CDR1 PRHDT, CDR2 FYEKMQ (reference sequence). V was cut by 5 bases and J by 4 bases, with 16 bases left in between. The CDR3 loop is CASSPQGGLADTQYF. The DNA for the CDR3 is TGTGCCAGCAGCCCGCAGGGGGGTTTGGCAGATACGCAGTATTTT. Full variable domain (rest looked up from reference TRBV13 and TRBJ2-3): AAGVIQSPRHLIKEKRETATLKCYPIPRHDTVYWYQQGPGQDPQFLISFYEKMQSDKGSIPDRFSAQQFSDYHSELNMSSLELGDSALYFCASSPQGGLADTQYFGPGTRLTVL.

This chain connects TRBV10-1 to TRBJ2-5; a possible D gene is TRBD2 (5 bases). CDR1 is WNHNN and CDR2 is SYGVQD in the germline V gene (reference sequence). This CDR3 has 14 amino acids. V dropped 5 bases and J dropped 4 bases, with 14 bases sitting between them. CDR3: CASSPGLMGETQYF. The CDR3 DNA reads as TGCGCCAGCAGTCCAGGACTGATGGGAGAGACCCAGTACTTC.

The rearrangement uses TRBV6-5 and TRBJ1-6, with a weak D call TRBD1 (6 bases). The CDR3 consists of 14 residues. From germline, CDR1 is MNHEY and CDR2 SVGAGI. Trimming cost V 6 bases and J 7 bases, with 13 bases left between them. The DNA for the CDR3 is TGTGCCAGCAGGTTACAGGGAGGGAATTCACCCCTCCACTTT. It is translated as CASRLQGGNSPLHF.

This chain connects TRBV9 to TRBJ2-3; no firm D call. Per germline, CDR1 SGDLS and CDR2 YYNGEE. The V gene lost 0 bases and the J gene lost 6 bases, with 11 bases spanning the gap. The CDR3 spans 14 residues. The CDR3 region is CASSVGALKDTQYF. DNA for the CDR3: TGTGCCAGCAGCGTAGGGGCGTTGAAGGATACGCAGTATTTT.

The chain carries TRBV5-1 and TRBJ2-3; tentatively, D is TRBD2 (6 bases). Between the trimmed V and J ends, which lost 0 bases and 1 base, there was a span of 9 bases. CDR1 and CDR2 from the germline V gene are SGHRS and YFSETQ. The CDR3 spans 15 residues. The CDR3 bases are TGCGCCAGCAGCTTGGTAGCTAGCGGCACAGATACGCAGTATTTT. Translated: CASSLVASGTDTQYF. The full variable domain, its missing parts supplied by reference TRBV5-1 and TRBJ2-3, is KAGVTQTPRYLIKTRGQQVTLSCSPISGHRSVSWYQQTPGQGLQFLFEYFSETQRNKGNFPGRFSGRQFSNSRSEMNVSTLELGDSALYLCASSLVASGTDTQYFGPGTRLTVL.

V is TRBV11-2 and J is TRBJ1-2; D is perhaps TRBD1 (6 bases). The CDR3 totals 14 residues. Germline V gene sequence: CDR1 SGHAT, CDR2 FQNNGV. V was clipped by 5 bases and J by 2 bases, with 12 bases between them. This chain's CDR3 is CASSPRDTNYGYTF. DNA for the CDR3: TGTGCCAGCAGCCCCAGGGACACAAACTATGGCTACACCTTC.

This sequence joins TRBV6-6 and TRBJ2-5, with 7 bases fitting TRBD1. Trimming removed 6 bases from V and 3 bases from J; junction bases left unmatched: 1. The CDR3 is 12 amino acids. Germline V gene lookup returns CDR1 MNHNY and CDR2 SVGAGI (reference sequence). In DNA, the CDR3 is TGTGCCAGCAGGCAGGGGGAAGAGACCCAGTACTTC. It yields the protein CASRQGEETQYF.